This is a list of T cell receptor beta chains from one sample in a study of CD8+CD57+ T cells in acquired aplastic anemia. TCRdb reprocessed the reads via MiXCR and lists one record per CDR3 protein. The table lists 40,000 or so distinct CDR3 sequences, more than 75% of them singletons. The sequenced sample was sorted CD4+, CD8+, or CD8+CD57+ T cells (not recorded which) from PBMCs. The source is a human donor in good health, serving as a control. CDR3s include the opening cysteine and the closing phenylalanine or tryptophan. D genes are given only for firm matches. A row's size may be missing; if present it is once, few, many or a size class.

j_gene | d_gene | v_gene | abundance | CDR3nt | CDR3aa
TRBJ1-6 | TRBD1 | TRBV7-3 | NA | TGTGCCAGCAGTGGACTGACAGGGAGGGATTCACCCCTCCACTTT | CASSGLTGRDSPLHF
TRBJ1-2 | TRBD1 | TRBV20-1 | NA | TGCAGTGCTCCCGGGACAGGGGGCTATGGCTACACCTTC | CSAPGTGGYGYTF
TRBJ1-3 | NA | TRBV2 | NA | TGTGCCAGCAGTGAAGGGCAAAACTCTGGAAACACCATATATTTT | CASSEGQNSGNTIYF
TRBJ2-7 | NA | TRBV7-9 | medium-sized | TGTGCCAGCAGCTTTGGTCTGGGGGCCTACGAGCAGTACTTC | CASSFGLGAYEQYF
TRBJ2-5 | NA | TRBV24-1 | NA | TGTGCCACCAGTAGTATGGGGCAAATGACCCAGTACTTC | CATSSMGQMTQYF
TRBJ1-5 | TRBD1 | TRBV19 | NA | TGTGCCAGTAGTATGGGACAGGGTGATCAGCCCCAGCATTTT | CASSMGQGDQPQHF
TRBJ2-6 | NA | TRBV7-9 | NA | TGTGCCAGCAGCTCCGGACAACCTGGGGCCAACGTCCTGACTTTC | CASSSGQPGANVLTF
TRBJ1-5 | NA | TRBV10-1 | NA | TGCGCCAGCGGACGGCAACAGGGTAGGGACAATCAGCCCCAGCATTTT | CASGRQQGRDNQPQHF
TRBJ1-1 | NA | TRBV19 | NA | TGTGCCAGTACCCTAAATTTGAACACTGAAGCTTTCTTT | CASTLNLNTEAFF
TRBJ2-3 | NA | TRBV15 | many | TGTGCCACCGAAACTAGCCCCACAGATACGCAGTATTTT | CATETSPTDTQYF
TRBJ2-7 | NA | TRBV30 | medium-sized | TGTGCCTGGGTGCCTTTGGGGACCTACGAGCAGTACTTC | CAWVPLGTYEQYF
TRBJ1-4 | TRBD1 | TRBV15 | few | TGTGCCACCAGCAGGCGAAGACAGGGTAGTGAAAAACTGTTTTTT | CATSRRRQGSEKLFF
TRBJ2-1 | TRBD1 | TRBV10-3 | NA | TGTGCCATCAGTCCGGACAGGGGTAAAGGGCAGTTCTTC | CAISPDRGKGQFF
TRBJ1-1 | NA | TRBV20-1 | NA | TGCAGTGCTAGACCCCACGATACAGGGTACGGCACTGAAGCTTTCTTT | CSARPHDTGYGTEAFF
TRBJ1-2 | NA | TRBV5-5 | NA | TGTGCCAGCAGCTTACAGCCTGACTATGGCTACACCTTC | CASSLQPDYGYTF
TRBJ2-5 | NA | TRBV6-1 | NA | TGTGCCAGCAGTGTGGCAGTCCAAGAGACCCAGTACTTC | CASSVAVQETQYF
TRBJ1-1 | NA | TRBV19 | NA | TGTGCCACTACCCAGCGTGTGGACACTGAAGCTTTCTTT | CATTQRVDTEAFF
TRBJ2-2 | TRBD1 | TRBV19 | NA | TGTGCCAGTAGTGGCCGGACAGGGACTGGAAACACCGGGGAGCTGTTTTTT | CASSGRTGTGNTGELFF
TRBJ2-7 | TRBD2 | TRBV20-1 | NA | TGCAGTGCTAGAGGGGTAGCGGGGGGCGACTCCTACGAGCAGTACTTC | CSARGVAGGDSYEQYF
TRBJ1-1 | NA | TRBV13 | NA | TGTGCCAGCAGCCCTCAGCCCCGTCCTGAAGCTTTCTTT | CASSPQPRPEAFF